The rows below give T cell receptor beta chains drawn from one sample of a study of T cells in Graves' hyperthyroidism and ophthalmopathy. TCRdb fed the multiplex PCR reads into MiXCR, producing one record per CDR3 protein. The sample yields more than 500,000 distinct CDR3 sequences, 16% seen once. The sequenced material came from blood. The receptor source for this set is a woman aged 25 to 39 with Graves' ophthalmopathy. Each CDR3 is given with its conserved first and last residue. Fields, in order: CDR3 protein, V gene, J gene.

CASSLEVSREKLFF	TRBV5-5	TRBJ1-4
CASSHGSGSNQPQHF	TRBV7-9	TRBJ1-5
CASSQDGYRYEQFF	TRBV3-1	TRBJ2-1
CASPPSGTSAYEQYF	TRBV28	TRBJ2-7
CASSKGIHNYGYTF	TRBV25-1	TRBJ1-2
CSARDFGGQGTYNEQFF	TRBV20-1	TRBJ2-1
CSASRVEQFF	TRBV20-1	TRBJ2-1
CASSPVGHLNQPQHF	TRBV19	TRBJ1-5
CASSEVTTLPTQYF	TRBV2	TRBJ2-5
CASSTDAGSYEQYF	TRBV12-3/TRBV12-4	TRBJ2-7
CAWSLTANYGYTF	TRBV30	TRBJ1-2
CASSLVSPAGGAYEQYF	TRBV5-1	TRBJ2-7
CASSLEGLTDTQYF	TRBV7-9	TRBJ2-3
CSASLAGGGGETQYF	TRBV20-1	TRBJ2-5
CSARVSFRAEQFF	TRBV20-1	TRBJ2-1
CASSPFRSPEETQYF	TRBV18	TRBJ2-5
CSARDRRRTDTQYF	TRBV20-1	TRBJ2-3
CATEFSSREGISPLHF	TRBV28	TRBJ1-6
CASSDSLWGTEAFF	TRBV18	TRBJ1-1
CSASSRTSEAYEQYF	TRBV20-1	TRBJ2-7
CASSYSVGGEDTQYF	TRBV7-2	TRBJ2-3
CASSLSWDREAFF	TRBV27	TRBJ1-1
CSARTMVNTGELFF	TRBV20-1	TRBJ2-2
CAISESWDTEQYF	TRBV10-3	TRBJ2-7
CASSLMARVSSYEQYF	TRBV7-3	TRBJ2-7
CATSRATDRVGYGYTF	TRBV15	TRBJ1-2
CSVENQGELGYTF	TRBV29-1	TRBJ1-2
CASSFRLAYEQFF	TRBV19	TRBJ2-1
CASSLIGQITDTQYF	TRBV7-9	TRBJ2-3
CASSLGTGNTEAFF	TRBV4-2	TRBJ1-1